This T cell receptor beta chain is from a study of T cell repertoires in aging, cancer and after chemotherapy. Peripheral blood genomic DNA, not sorted cells or RNA, was the template. This clonotype has only a few counts. Its antigen remains unknown. Rearranged V-D-J TRB sequences were amplified with a mixed TRB-A/B primer pool. One entry per CDR3 protein, called by TCRdb with MiXCR from the multiplex PCR reads. The data hold about 11,000 distinct CDR3 sequences, with 24% observed a single time. General study points: In healthy donors, age-related TCR diversity loss mainly reflected lost richness. Compared with age-matched healthy donors, untreated hematological or solid cancer patients showed higher blood TCR clonality. These repertoire data do not allow conclusions about immunological memory after chemotherapy.

Sequencing was performed on blood. The TCR originated in a human donor in good health.

The CDR3 spells CASRRQGGGTGELFF. The CDR3, as DNA: TGTGCCAGCCGGAGACAGGGCGGAGGGACCGGGGAGCTGTTTTTT. The chain links TRBV12-3 or TRBV12-4 to TRBJ2-2, with D perhaps TRBD1 (7 bases). The CDR3 consists of 15 residues. V was clipped by 8 bases and J by 5 bases, with 18 bases between them.